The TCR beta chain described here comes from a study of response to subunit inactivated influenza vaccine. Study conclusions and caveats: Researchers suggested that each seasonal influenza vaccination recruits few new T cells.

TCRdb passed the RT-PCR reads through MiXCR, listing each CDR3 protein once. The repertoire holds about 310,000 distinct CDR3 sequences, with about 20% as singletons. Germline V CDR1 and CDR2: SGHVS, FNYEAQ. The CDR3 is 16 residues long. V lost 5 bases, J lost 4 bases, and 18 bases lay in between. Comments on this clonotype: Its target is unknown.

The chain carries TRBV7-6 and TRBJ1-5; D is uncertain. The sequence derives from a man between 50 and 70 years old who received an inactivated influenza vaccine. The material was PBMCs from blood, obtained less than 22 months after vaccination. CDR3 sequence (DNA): TGTGCCAGCAGCCTAGGTTCAGGAGGAGGTAATCAGCCCCAGCATTTT. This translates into CASSLGSGGGNQPQHF.